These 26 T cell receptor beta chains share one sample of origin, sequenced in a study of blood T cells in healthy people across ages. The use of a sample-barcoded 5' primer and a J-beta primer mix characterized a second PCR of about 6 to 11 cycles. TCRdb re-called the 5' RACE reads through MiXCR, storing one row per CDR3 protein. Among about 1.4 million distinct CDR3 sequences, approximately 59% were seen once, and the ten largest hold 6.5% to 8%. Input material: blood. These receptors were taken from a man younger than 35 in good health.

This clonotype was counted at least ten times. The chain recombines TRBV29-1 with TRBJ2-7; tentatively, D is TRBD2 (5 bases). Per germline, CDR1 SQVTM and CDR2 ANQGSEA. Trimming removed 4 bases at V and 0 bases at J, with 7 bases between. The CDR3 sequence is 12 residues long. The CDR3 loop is CSVAGSSYEQYF. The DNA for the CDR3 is TGCAGCGTTGCGGGGTCCTCCTACGAGCAGTACTTC.

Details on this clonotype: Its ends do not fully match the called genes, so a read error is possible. The CDR3 region is CSASQPNTRYF. CDR3 coding DNA: TGCAGTGCCAGTCAACCAAATACGCGGTATTTT. This chain joins TRBV20-1 and TRBJ2-3, with unresolved D. The V gene's germline CDR1 is DFQATT and CDR2 SNEGSKA (reference sequence). The CDR3 is 11 amino acids.

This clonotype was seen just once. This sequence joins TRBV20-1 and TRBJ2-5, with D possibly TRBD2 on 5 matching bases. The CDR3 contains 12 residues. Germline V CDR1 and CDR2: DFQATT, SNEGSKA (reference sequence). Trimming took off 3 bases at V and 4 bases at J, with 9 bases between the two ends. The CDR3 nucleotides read TGCAGTGCTAGGGTGACTACAGAGACCCAGTACTTC. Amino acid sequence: CSARVTTETQYF.

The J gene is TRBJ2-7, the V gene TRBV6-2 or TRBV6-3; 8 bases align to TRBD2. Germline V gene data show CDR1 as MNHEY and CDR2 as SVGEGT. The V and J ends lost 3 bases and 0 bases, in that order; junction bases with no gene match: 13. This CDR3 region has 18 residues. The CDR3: CASSYPEVSSGISYEQYF. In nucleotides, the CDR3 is TGTGCCAGCAGTTATCCCGAAGTGAGTAGCGGGATCTCCTACGAGCAGTACTTC.

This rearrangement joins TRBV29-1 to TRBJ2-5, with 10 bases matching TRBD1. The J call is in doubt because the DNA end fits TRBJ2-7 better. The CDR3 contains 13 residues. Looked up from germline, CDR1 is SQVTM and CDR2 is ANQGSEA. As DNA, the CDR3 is TGCAGCGTTGAACGGACAGGGGGTCGCGAGCAGTACTTC. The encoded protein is CSVERTGGREQYF.

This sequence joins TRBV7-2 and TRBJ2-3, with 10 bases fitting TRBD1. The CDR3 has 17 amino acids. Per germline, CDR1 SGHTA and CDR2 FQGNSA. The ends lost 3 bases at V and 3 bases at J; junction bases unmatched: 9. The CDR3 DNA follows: TGTGCCAGCAGCTTCCCTCTACCGGGACAGGGGACAGATACGCAGTATTTT. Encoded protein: CASSFPLPGQGTDTQYF.

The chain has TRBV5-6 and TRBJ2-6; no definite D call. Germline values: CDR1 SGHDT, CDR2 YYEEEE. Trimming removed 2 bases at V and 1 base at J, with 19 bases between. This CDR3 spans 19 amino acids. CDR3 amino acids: CASSLVFNGPDSGANVLTF. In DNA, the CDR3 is TGTGCCAGCAGCTTAGTGTTTAACGGCCCAGATTCTGGGGCCAACGTCCTGACTTTC.

The CDR3: CASTAGDTQYF. The CDR3 region has the DNA TGTGCCAGCACAGCGGGAGATACGCAGTATTTT. The chain joins TRBV21-1 to TRBJ2-3; the listed D gene, TRBD2, was not tested against the DNA. TRBV21-1 is an annotated pseudogene. The CDR3 has 11 residues.

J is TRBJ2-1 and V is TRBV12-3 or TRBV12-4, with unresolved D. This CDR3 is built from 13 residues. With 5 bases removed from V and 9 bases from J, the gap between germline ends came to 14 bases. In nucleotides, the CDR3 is TGTGCCAGCAGTCCAGCCCTCTGGACTGAGCAGTTCTTC. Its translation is CASSPALWTEQFF.

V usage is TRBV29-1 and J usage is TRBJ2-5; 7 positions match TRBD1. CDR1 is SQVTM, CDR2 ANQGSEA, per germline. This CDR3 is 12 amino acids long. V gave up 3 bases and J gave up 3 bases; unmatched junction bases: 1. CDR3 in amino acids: CSVEDRKETQYF. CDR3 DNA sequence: TGCAGCGTTGAGGACAGGAAAGAGACCCAGTACTTC.

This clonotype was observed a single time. The CDR3 region is CASRKDRGGIQYF. Written as DNA, the CDR3 is TGTGCCAGCAGAAAGGACAGGGGTGGCATTCAGTACTTC. The rearrangement links TRBV7-6 to TRBJ2-7; 9 nucleotides match TRBD1. The DNA matches TRBJ2-4 better at its end, which makes the J call doubtful. CDR1 SGHVS and CDR2 FNYEAQ come from the germline V gene. The CDR3 has 13 amino acids.

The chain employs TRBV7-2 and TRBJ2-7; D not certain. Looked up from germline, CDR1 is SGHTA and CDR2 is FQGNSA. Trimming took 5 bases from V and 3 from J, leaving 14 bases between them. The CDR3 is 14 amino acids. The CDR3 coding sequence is TGTGCCAGCAGCAGAAAGGCAGAAGGCTACGAGCAGTACTTC. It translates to CASSRKAEGYEQYF.

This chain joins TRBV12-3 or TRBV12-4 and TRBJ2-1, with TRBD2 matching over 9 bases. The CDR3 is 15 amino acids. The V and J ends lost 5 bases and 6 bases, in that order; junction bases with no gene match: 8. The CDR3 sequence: CASSPPGLAVNEQFF. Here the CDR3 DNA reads TGTGCCAGCAGTCCACCGGGACTAGCCGTCAATGAGCAGTTCTTC.

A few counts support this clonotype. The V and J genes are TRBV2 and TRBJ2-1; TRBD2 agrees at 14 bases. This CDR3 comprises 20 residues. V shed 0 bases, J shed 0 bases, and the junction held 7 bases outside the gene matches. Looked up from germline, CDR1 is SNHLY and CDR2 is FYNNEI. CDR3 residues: CASSEAGGTSGGLSYNEQFF. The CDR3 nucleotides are TGTGCCAGCAGTGAAGCGGGAGGGACTAGCGGGGGCCTCTCCTACAATGAGCAGTTCTTC.

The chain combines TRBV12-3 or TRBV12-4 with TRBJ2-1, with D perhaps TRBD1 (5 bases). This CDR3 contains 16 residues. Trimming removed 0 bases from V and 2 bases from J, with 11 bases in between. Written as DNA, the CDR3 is TGTGCCAGCAGTTTAGCGTTAGGACACCCCTACAATGAGCAGTTCTTC. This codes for CASSLALGHPYNEQFF.

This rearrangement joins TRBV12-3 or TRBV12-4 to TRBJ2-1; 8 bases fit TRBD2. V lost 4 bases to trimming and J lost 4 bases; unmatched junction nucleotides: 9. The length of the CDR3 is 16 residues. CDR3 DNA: TGTGCCAGCAGTTCCGGGCGAAGCGGGGGATACAATGAGCAGTTCTTC. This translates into CASSSGRSGGYNEQFF.

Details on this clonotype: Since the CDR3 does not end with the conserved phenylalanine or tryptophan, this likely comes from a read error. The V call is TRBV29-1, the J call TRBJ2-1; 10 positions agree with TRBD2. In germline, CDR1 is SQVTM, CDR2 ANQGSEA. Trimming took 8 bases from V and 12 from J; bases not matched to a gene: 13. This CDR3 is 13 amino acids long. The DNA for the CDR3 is TGCAGCACCGTAGCGGGGGGCGTTTCGGGGCAGTTCTTA. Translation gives CSTVAGGVSGQFL.

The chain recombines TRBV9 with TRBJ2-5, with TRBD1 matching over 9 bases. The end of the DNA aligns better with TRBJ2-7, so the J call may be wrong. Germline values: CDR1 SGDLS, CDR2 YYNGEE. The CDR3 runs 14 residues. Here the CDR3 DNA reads TGTGCCAGCAGCTCCGGACAGGGGAGAGACGAGCAGTACTTC. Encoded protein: CASSSGQGRDEQYF.

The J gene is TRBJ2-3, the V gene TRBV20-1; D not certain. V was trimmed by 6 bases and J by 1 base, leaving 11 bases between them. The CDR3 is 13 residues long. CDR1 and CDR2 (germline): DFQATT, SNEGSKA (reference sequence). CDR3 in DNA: TGCAGTGCCATCCTTGGGGGCACAGATACGCAGTATTTT. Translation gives CSAILGGTDTQYF.

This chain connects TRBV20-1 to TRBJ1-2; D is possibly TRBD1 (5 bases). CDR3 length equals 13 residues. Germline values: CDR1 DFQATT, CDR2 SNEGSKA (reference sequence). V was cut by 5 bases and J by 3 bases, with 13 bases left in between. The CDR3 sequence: CSAPGTADYGYTF. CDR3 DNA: TGCAGTGCTCCTGGGACGGCTGACTATGGCTACACCTTC.

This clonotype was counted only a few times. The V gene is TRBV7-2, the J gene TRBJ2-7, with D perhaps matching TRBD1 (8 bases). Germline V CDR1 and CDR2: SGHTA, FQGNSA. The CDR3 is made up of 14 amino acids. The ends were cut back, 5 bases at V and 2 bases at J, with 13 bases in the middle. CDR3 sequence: CASSPGGQAYEQYF. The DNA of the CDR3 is TGTGCCAGCAGCCCGGGGGGACAGGCCTACGAGCAGTACTTC.

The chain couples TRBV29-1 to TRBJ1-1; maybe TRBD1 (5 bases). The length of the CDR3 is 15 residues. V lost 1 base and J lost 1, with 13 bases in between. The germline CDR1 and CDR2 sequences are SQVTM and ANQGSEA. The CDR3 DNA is TGCAGCGTTGAAGGCTTAGGGACGGCGAACACTGAAGCTTTCTTT. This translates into CSVEGLGTANTEAFF. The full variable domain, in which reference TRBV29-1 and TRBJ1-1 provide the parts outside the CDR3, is SAVISQKPSRDICQRGTSLTIQCQVDSQVTMMFWYRQQPGQSLTLIATANQGSEATYESGFVIDKFPISRPNLTFSTLTVSNMSPEDSSIYLCSVEGLGTANTEAFFGQGTRLTVV.

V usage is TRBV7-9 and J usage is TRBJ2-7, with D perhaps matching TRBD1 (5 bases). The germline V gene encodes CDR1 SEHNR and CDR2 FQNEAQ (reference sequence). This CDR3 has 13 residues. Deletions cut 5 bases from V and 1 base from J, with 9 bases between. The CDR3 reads CASSKDISYEQYF. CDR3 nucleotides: TGTGCCAGCAGCAAGGACATTTCCTACGAGCAGTACTTC.

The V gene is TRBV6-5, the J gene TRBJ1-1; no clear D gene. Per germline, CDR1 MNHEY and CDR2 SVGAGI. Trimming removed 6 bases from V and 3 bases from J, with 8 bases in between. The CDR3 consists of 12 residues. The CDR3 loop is CASRRTDTEAFF. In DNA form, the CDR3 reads TGTGCCAGCAGGAGAACCGACACTGAAGCTTTCTTT.

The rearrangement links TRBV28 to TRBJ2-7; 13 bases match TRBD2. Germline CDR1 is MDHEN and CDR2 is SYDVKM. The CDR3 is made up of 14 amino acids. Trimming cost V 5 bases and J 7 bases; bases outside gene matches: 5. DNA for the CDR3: TGTGCCAGCAGTGCGACTAGCGGGGGGCCAGAGCAGTACTTC. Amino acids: CASSATSGGPEQYF.

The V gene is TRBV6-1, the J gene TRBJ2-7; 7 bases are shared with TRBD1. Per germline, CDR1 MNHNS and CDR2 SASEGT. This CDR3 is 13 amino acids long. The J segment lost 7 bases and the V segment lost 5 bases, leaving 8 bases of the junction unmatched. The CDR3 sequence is CASSNDRVREQYF. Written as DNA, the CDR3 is TGTGCCAGCAGTAATGACAGGGTTCGGGAGCAGTACTTC.